The clone carrying this T cell receptor beta chain was seen a single time. CDR1 and CDR2 (germline): SGHRS, YFSETQ. The trim removed 5 bases at V and 0 bases at J, leaving 11 bases unmatched. The CDR3 consists of 19 residues. This entry is derived from a study of blood T cell repertoires in COVID-19. In the study's own analysis: Reference gene primers were amplified, and this amplification served to estimate nucleated cell counts. Assay used: immunoSEQ multiplex PCR; TCRdb lists only in-frame clones, some missing. Clone size and V and J calls were adopted from that table, with D and trimming inferred from the DNA. This sample has some 180,000 clones, with 87% found just once.

This clonotype was sampled from a man aged 55 to 70 with active or convalescent COVID-19. Input material: peripheral blood. This chain joins TRBV5-1 and TRBJ2-1; 13 bases map to TRBD2. CDR3 sequence: CASSQGTSGVIGSYNEQFF. Here the CDR3 DNA reads TGCGCCAGCAGTCAGGGGACTAGCGGGGTGATCGGCTCCTACAATGAGCAGTTCTTC.